This TCR beta chain came from a study of cytomegalovirus exposure and HLA in healthy donors. General study points: Immune exposure was documented only through CMV serostatus.

With regard to this clone: Its target is not known.

The CDR3 totals 12 residues. The V and J ends lost 7 bases and 9 bases respectively, with 16 bases between them. The germline V gene encodes CDR1 SNHLY and CDR2 FYNNEI. 60 Vbeta and 13 Jbeta primers were used in PCR. Sequenced by immunoSEQ multiplex PCR; TCRdb stores in-frame clones only, minus some. The table shows over 100,000 clones, with under 80% occurring only once. The sample consisted of PBMCs. The TCR comes from a woman in her 50s in good health and CMV-seropositive. This chain connects TRBV2 to TRBJ2-7; perhaps TRBD2 as D (6 bases). This chain's CDR3 is CASNRGTDGQYF. The CDR3 DNA is TGTGCCAGCAATCGGGGGACGGACGGGCAGTACTTC.